This entry lists 27 T cell receptor beta chains sequenced from one sample in a study of blood T cell repertoires in COVID-19. TCRdb keeps only in-frame clones here, not all; method: immunoSEQ multiplex PCR. The data contain about 230,000 clones, more than 75% of them singletons. Material for sequencing was peripheral blood. These receptors originate from a middle-aged man with acute or convalescent COVID-19.

The V and J genes are TRBV6-1 and TRBJ1-5, with 7 positions matching TRBD1. The junction had 7 bases not matched to a gene; V was cut back by 9 bases and J by 5 bases. In germline, CDR1 is MNHNS, CDR2 SASEGT. This CDR3 is built from 13 residues. As DNA, the CDR3 is TGTGCCAGTCGGGGACAGACTTATCAGCCCCAGCATTTT. Its translation is CASRGQTYQPQHF.

V usage is TRBV6-6 and J usage is TRBJ1-4, with D uncertain. The germline V gene encodes CDR1 MNHNY and CDR2 SVGAGI (reference sequence). This CDR3 contains 13 residues. V was shortened by 0 bases and J by 6 bases, with 5 bases between the two germline ends. CDR3 in DNA: TGTGCCAGCAGTTACTCAGCCTATGAAAAACTGTTTTTT. Protein: CASSYSAYEKLFF.

CDR3 sequence (DNA): TGTGCCAGCAGACTAGCGGGGGTAGGGGAGGAGACCCAGTACTTC. It yields the protein CASRLAGVGEETQYF. V gene TRBV2 combines with J gene TRBJ2-5; 11 nucleotides match TRBD2. Trimming at V came to 6 bases and at J to 5 bases, leaving 8 bases not matched to a gene. Germline-derived CDR1 and CDR2 are SNHLY and FYNNEI. The CDR3 spans 15 residues.

The chain has TRBV4-1 and TRBJ1-4; D perhaps matches TRBD1 (5 bases). Germline CDR1 reads MGHRA; CDR2 reads YSYEKL. The CDR3 loop spans 17 amino acids. With 1 base removed from V and 0 bases from J, the gap between germline ends came to 12 bases. In DNA form, the CDR3 reads TGCGCCAGCAGCCAAGCCGGGGGATTAGCAACTAATGAAAAACTGTTTTTT. Translation gives CASSQAGGLATNEKLFF.

The rearrangement links TRBV7-9 to TRBJ2-7; 11 nucleotides align to TRBD2. In germline, CDR1 is SEHNR, CDR2 FQNEAQ (reference sequence). CDR3 length: 14 amino acids. Trimming removed 5 bases from V and 4 bases from J; junction bases left unmatched: 4. CDR3: CASSTTSGGYEQYF. The CDR3 nucleotides are TGTGCCAGCAGCACAACTAGCGGGGGTTACGAGCAGTACTTC.

The V gene is TRBV15, the J gene TRBJ1-5, with D maybe TRBD1 (6 bases). The ends were cut back, 0 bases at V and 0 bases at J, with 9 bases in the middle. Germline V CDR1 and CDR2: LNHNV, YYDKDF (reference sequence). The CDR3 is 16 amino acids. CDR3 bases: TGTGCCACCAGCAGAGATGGGGGCAGTAGCAATCAGCCCCAGCATTTT. Protein: CATSRDGGSSNQPQHF.

The chain has TRBV5-4 and TRBJ1-1; 10 bases align to TRBD1. Germline V gives CDR1 SGHNT, CDR2 YYREEE (reference sequence). The CDR3 loop spans 15 amino acids. V shed 3 bases, J shed 5 bases, and the junction held 7 bases outside the gene matches. Here the CDR3 reads CASSWEGQGRTEAFF. As DNA, the CDR3 is TGTGCCAGCAGCTGGGAGGGACAGGGGAGGACTGAAGCTTTCTTT.

The rearrangement uses TRBV5-8 and TRBJ1-3, with 8 nucleotides matching TRBD1. The germline V gene encodes CDR1 SGHTS and CDR2 YDEGEE. J lost 7 bases, V lost 1 base, and 4 bases had no gene match. The CDR3 runs to 14 residues. The CDR3: CASSLTGQENTIYF. CDR3 DNA sequence: TGTGCCAGCAGCTTGACGGGACAGGAGAACACCATATATTTT.

The genes are TRBV6-5 and TRBJ1-2; D gene unclear. Per the germline V gene, CDR1 is MNHEY and CDR2 is SVGAGI. Trimming removed 6 bases from V and 8 bases from J, with 13 bases in between. This CDR3 region has 12 residues. The CDR3 reads CASSPNNAGYTF. CDR3 bases: TGTGCCAGCAGCCCAAATAACGCGGGCTACACCTTC.

This clone was observed once. V gene TRBV10-3 combines with J gene TRBJ1-6; 10 bases map to TRBD1. Trimming took 5 bases from V and 6 from J; bases not matched to a gene: 7. Per the germline V gene, CDR1 is ENHRY and CDR2 is SYGVKD. The CDR3 length is 16 residues. For the CDR3, the DNA is TGTGCCATCAGTAGGGACAGGGGCGCAGGTAATTCACCCCTCCACTTT. Its translation: CAISRDRGAGNSPLHF.

Details on this clone: This sample includes further DNA sequences coding for the same CDR3. V gene TRBV9 combines with J gene TRBJ2-2; D gene uncertain. The length of the CDR3 is 14 residues. V dropped 0 bases and J dropped 2 bases, with 5 bases sitting between them. CDR1 is SGDLS and CDR2 is YYNGEE in the germline V gene. The CDR3 is CASSVAPNTGELFF. CDR3 bases: TGTGCCAGCAGCGTAGCCCCTAACACCGGGGAGCTGTTTTTT.

The chain couples TRBV12-3 or TRBV12-4 to TRBJ2-4; D uncertain. This CDR3 has 13 residues. Trimming cost V 6 bases and J 4 bases, with 10 bases left between them. CDR3 region: CASSLVGKNIQYF. The CDR3 DNA reads TGTGCCAGCAGCCTCGTCGGTAAAAACATTCAGTACTTC.

V is TRBV10-3 and J is TRBJ2-7; 13 bases match TRBD2. Germline V gene sequence: CDR1 ENHRY, CDR2 SYGVKD. The V gene end was trimmed by 6 bases and the J gene end by 5 bases; junction bases not matched to a gene: 4. This CDR3 region has 14 residues. Here the CDR3 DNA reads TGTGCCATCAGGGGGGGACTAGCGGGGAACGAGCAGTACTTC. This encodes CAIRGGLAGNEQYF.

The genes are TRBV6-5 and TRBJ1-6; 9 bases agree with TRBD1. The CDR3 length is 15 residues. Per the germline V gene, CDR1 is MNHEY and CDR2 is SVGAGI. Germline trimming cut 4 bases from V and 4 bases from J; bases unmatched to any gene: 2. CDR3 coding DNA: TGTGCCAGCAGTTCCGGGACAGGGTATAATTCACCCCTCCACTTT. This encodes CASSSGTGYNSPLHF.

The chain is built from TRBV6-5 and TRBJ1-2; D call uncertain. Germline V gives CDR1 MNHEY, CDR2 SVGAGI. CDR3 size: 14 residues. V lost 7 bases to trimming and J lost 3 bases, with 15 bases between them. CDR3 nucleotides: TGTGCCAGCACCCCGGGCGGGATCTACTATGGCTACACCTTC. It is translated as CASTPGGIYYGYTF.

This clone is a singleton in its sample. This CDR3 reads CASRDRGASGGNTIYF. The CDR3 DNA is TGTGCCAGCCGCGACAGGGGCGCTTCAGGAGGAAACACCATATATTTT. The chain uses TRBV28 and TRBJ1-3; 8 nucleotides line up with TRBD1. The V segment lost 8 bases and the J segment 4 bases; nucleotides outside the gene matches: 13. The germline CDR1 and CDR2 sequences are MDHEN and SYDVKM. This CDR3 is built from 16 residues.

J is TRBJ1-2 and V is TRBV30; weak D call: TRBD1 (6 bases). In germline, CDR1 is GTSNPN, CDR2 SVGIG (reference sequence). Trimming stripped 5 bases from V and 7 bases from J, with 17 bases between. This CDR3 has 13 residues. Here the CDR3 reads CAWGGLAGAGYTF. CDR3 in DNA: TGTGCCTGGGGCGGACTGGCAGGGGCTGGCTACACCTTC.

J is TRBJ2-7 and V is TRBV29-1; 7 bases are shared with TRBD1. Germline V gene lookup returns CDR1 SQVTM and CDR2 ANQGSEA. This CDR3 is built from 11 residues. V lost 7 bases to trimming and J lost 1 base; unmatched junction nucleotides: 1. The CDR3 here is CSAQGSYEQYF. CDR3 in DNA: TGCAGCGCACAGGGGTCCTACGAGCAGTACTTC.

This chain connects TRBV5-4 to TRBJ1-2, with D unresolved. Per germline, CDR1 SGHNT and CDR2 YYREEE (reference sequence). Trimming cost V 3 bases and J 8 bases, with 14 bases left between them. The CDR3 consists of 13 residues. CDR3 in amino acids: CASSSPGREGYTF. DNA of the CDR3: TGTGCCAGCAGCTCCCCGGGCCGGGAGGGCTACACCTTC.

The chain combines TRBV5-5 with TRBJ2-7, with a possible D match to TRBD1 (6 bases). Trimming took off 3 bases at V and 6 bases at J, with 16 bases between the two ends. This CDR3 is built from 14 residues. Germline V gene data show CDR1 as SGHKS and CDR2 as YYEKEE (reference sequence). The DNA of the CDR3 is TGTGCCAGCAGCTCTAAACCCGGGACATCCGAGCAGTACTTC. Translating it yields CASSSKPGTSEQYF.

This rearrangement joins TRBV28 to TRBJ1-4; D ambiguous. The CDR3 sequence is 15 residues long. CDR1 and CDR2 from the germline V gene are MDHEN and SYDVKM. V gave up 6 bases and J gave up 8 bases, with 19 bases separating them. CDR3 nucleotide sequence: TGTGCCAGCAGAACTCCCAGGTTTGCGGGGGAAAAACTGTTTTTT. Protein sequence: CASRTPRFAGEKLFF.

The genes are TRBV5-1 and TRBJ1-3, with a tentative D call TRBD1 (6 bases). V lost 4 bases and J 4 bases, leaving 18 bases between the germline ends. This CDR3 spans 16 amino acids. Germline V gene data show CDR1 as SGHRS and CDR2 as YFSETQ. This chain's CDR3 is CASSQFFGQRGNTIYF. CDR3 nucleotides: TGCGCCAGCAGCCAGTTTTTCGGACAGAGAGGAAACACCATATATTTT.

CDR3 in DNA: TGTGCCAGCAGCTCCGGGACACGGTCGGTTGGAAACACCATATATTTT. Residues: CASSSGTRSVGNTIYF. V is TRBV5-4 and J is TRBJ1-3; the D gene is possibly TRBD1 (6 bases). Per the germline V gene, CDR1 is SGHNT and CDR2 is YYREEE (reference sequence). Deletions cut 3 bases from V and 3 bases from J, with 16 bases between. The CDR3 contains 16 residues.

The chain couples TRBV2 to TRBJ1-5, with D possibly TRBD1 on 5 matching bases. The CDR3 runs to 14 residues. V lost 6 bases and J lost 5, with 14 bases in between. Germline CDR1 SNHLY, CDR2 FYNNEI. The CDR3 DNA is TGTGCCAGCAGGGATACAGGTCCACATCAGCCCCAGCATTTT. Its translation is CASRDTGPHQPQHF.

A single count supports this clone. Additional DNA sequences in this sample encode the identical CDR3. The V gene is TRBV9, the J gene TRBJ1-5; possible D gene TRBD1, 6 bases. With 0 bases removed from V and 8 bases from J, the gap between germline ends came to 12 bases. The germline V gene encodes CDR1 SGDLS and CDR2 YYNGEE. The CDR3 runs to 14 residues. The CDR3 loop reads CASSVEGGMEPQHF. CDR3 nucleotides: TGTGCCAGCAGCGTAGAGGGGGGGATGGAGCCCCAGCATTTT.

CDR3 DNA: TGTGCCAGCAGTGTAAACTCTCCCCCAGATACGCAGTATTTT. This gives the protein CASSVNSPPDTQYF. The chain combines TRBV2 with TRBJ2-3; D call uncertain. The germline V gene has CDR1 SNHLY and CDR2 FYNNEI. The CDR3 contains 14 residues. Trimming left V 4 bases short and J 4 bases short, with 12 bases between.

This clone was seen a few times. V is TRBV19 and J is TRBJ1-3; 10 nucleotides agree with TRBD1. V lost 5 bases, J lost 5 bases, and 9 bases stayed unmatched. This CDR3 is built from 16 residues. The germline V gene has CDR1 LNHDA and CDR2 SQIVND (reference sequence). CDR3 sequence: CASSLLRDRGRNTIYF. In nucleotides, the CDR3 is TGTGCCAGTAGTCTACTCCGGGACAGGGGTCGAAACACCATATATTTT.